One and the same sample provided the 3 T cell receptor beta chains below, sequenced in a study of CD8+ T cells in alopecia areata. Following RNA extraction, reverse transcription yielded cDNA that acted as the sequencing template. The protocol was immunoSEQ multiplex PCR, while the TCRdb copy is restricted to in-frame clones and leaves out a portion. The sample lists a few hundred thousand clones; approximately 45% were seen once. Treatment specified: oral pan-JAK inhibitor, 5-10 mg twice daily. The sequenced sample was CD4+ T cells sorted from blood, obtained at approximately week 36, from a patient treated with tofacitinib. Source of these receptors: a human donor with alopecia areata.

The genes are TRBV29-1 and TRBJ2-5; D is ambiguous. The DNA end favors TRBJ2-7, so the J call may be wrong. This CDR3 region has 13 residues. The V gene's germline CDR1 is SQVTM and CDR2 ANQGSEA. The CDR3 here is CSVEDTWTYEQYF. The CDR3 DNA is TGCAGCGTTGAAGATACGTGGACCTACGAGCAGTACTTC.

The V and J genes are TRBV6-5 and TRBJ2-7, with 7 bases identical to TRBD2. CDR1 and CDR2 (germline): MNHEY, SVGAGI. The ends lost 8 bases at V and 2 bases at J; junction bases unmatched: 6. The CDR3 consists of 13 residues. In nucleotides, the CDR3 is TGTGCCAGCGGGAGGGCGGTCCCCTACGAGCAGTACTTC. Its translation is CASGRAVPYEQYF.

The chain uses TRBV5-1 and TRBJ2-1; 9 bases line up with TRBD2. In germline, CDR1 is SGHRS, CDR2 YFSETQ. V lost 0 bases and J lost 0; bases outside the gene matches: 7. The CDR3 contains 18 residues. CDR3 in amino acids: CASSLAVASGNSYNEQFF. CDR3 bases: TGCGCCAGCAGCTTGGCCGTGGCTAGCGGGAACTCCTACAATGAGCAGTTCTTC.